This is a list of T cell receptor beta chains from one sample in a study of cytomegalovirus exposure and HLA in healthy donors. Sequenced by immunoSEQ multiplex PCR; TCRdb stores in-frame clones only, minus some. This sample's table has approximately 180,000 clones. Sequences were obtained from PBMCs. These receptors all come from a man aged 25-45 years in good health and CMV-seronegative. The CDR3 runs from the conserved cysteine through the conserved F or W.

V: TRBV4-1
J: TRBJ1-3
CDR3: CASTADRSSGNTIYF

V: TRBV7-7
J: TRBJ2-5
CDR3: CASSTIGQGAGETQYF

V: TRBV28
J: TRBJ2-7
CDR3: CAASRGLAREQYF

V: TRBV27
J: TRBJ1-2
CDR3: CASRTGGSIYGYTF

V: TRBV7-2
J: TRBJ1-1
CDR3: CASSLNSPEAFF

V: TRBV9
J: TRBJ2-5
CDR3: CASSRGQGVWRGPQETQYF

V: TRBV18
J: TRBJ2-5
CDR3: CASSPRDSDNRETQYF

V: TRBV27
J: TRBJ2-1
CDR3: CASTGTSGSNEQFF

V: TRBV9
J: TRBJ1-1
CDR3: CASSVSIGGTEAFF

V: TRBV18
J: TRBJ1-5
CDR3: CASSPVPGTGGAGGNQPQHF

V: TRBV5-4
J: TRBJ1-1
CDR3: CASSIDRNTEAFF

V: TRBV9
J: TRBJ1-1
CDR3: CASSVGSSLVNTEAFF

V: TRBV19
J: TRBJ1-4
CDR3: CASRKSNAATNEKLFF

V: TRBV6-1
J: TRBJ2-2
CDR3: CASSEDTFSNTGELFF

V: TRBV6-5
J: TRBJ1-2
CDR3: CASSTPATDSYGYTF

V: TRBV19
J: TRBJ2-5
CDR3: CASSPMGRGALRTQYF

V: TRBV30
J: TRBJ1-2
CDR3: CAWRQGMDGYTF

V: TRBV29-1
J: TRBJ1-2
CDR3: CSALTGGGYTF

V: TRBV2
J: TRBJ2-5
CDR3: CASSENLLAEETQYF

V: TRBV11-3
J: TRBJ1-2
CDR3: CASSHSDGDNNYGYTF

V: TRBV5-1
J: TRBJ2-7
CDR3: CASSLEPSGALYEQYF

V: TRBV6-6
J: TRBJ1-2
CDR3: CASSPRSDSRETF

V: TRBV10-3
J: TRBJ2-3
CDR3: CAISDRADTQYF

V: TRBV9
J: TRBJ2-3
CDR3: CASSVGQGATDTQYF

V: TRBV5-1
J: TRBJ2-3
CDR3: CASSFGTGSTDTQYF

V: TRBV7-8
J: TRBJ1-5
CDR3: CASSQSTGGFGLGQPQHF

V: TRBV29-1
J: TRBJ2-1
CDR3: CSVDMRRYEQFF

V: TRBV28
J: TRBJ1-1
CDR3: CASSFMLGGAFF